The rows below give T cell receptor beta chains drawn from one sample of a study of OX40 agonist ivuxolimab in advanced cancers. Assay: immunoSEQ multiplex PCR; the TCRdb copy retains only in-frame clones and omits some. The table lists approximately 52,000 clones, around 94% of them singletons, with around 12% in the top ten. The material was CD4+ or CD8+ T cells sorted from blood, obtained in a trial of the OX40 agonist ivuxolimab. The receptors originated from an adult with an advanced solid tumor such as melanoma, head and neck, liver or kidney cancer. Both conserved end residues are part of each CDR3. Each record gives: J gene, V gene, clone size, CDR3 protein. Expanded clones get a size class; other rows say once, few or many, or leave the size out.

>TRBJ2-7|TRBV7-2|.
CASSLVALSDEQYF
>TRBJ1-1|TRBV6-1|.
CASSAPIWGNTEAFF
>TRBJ2-7|TRBV11-2|.
CASGPGSSYEQYF
>TRBJ2-2|TRBV28|.
CASSLATGLAGPTGELFF
>TRBJ2-7|TRBV27|.
CASGLTSGRPEQYF
>TRBJ2-7|TRBV9|.
CASSPGQAYEQYF
>TRBJ2-7|TRBV4-1|.
CASSQDVGYEQYF
>TRBJ2-7|TRBV27|.
CASSLTGGSYEQYF
>TRBJ2-3|TRBV19|.
CASTPGRGHSDTQYF
>TRBJ2-7|TRBV28|.
CASSLRASGRAEGYEQYF
>TRBJ2-7|TRBV6-5|.
CASSFGEERHEQYF
>TRBJ2-4|TRBV4-3|.
CASSRRETGGNIQYF
>TRBJ2-7|TRBV10-2|.
CASRGDYRSYEQYF
>TRBJ2-2|TRBV30|once
CAWSVLVSGELFF
>TRBJ2-3|TRBV7-9|.
CASSLGSEGDTQYF
>TRBJ2-7|TRBV27|.
CASSPLGTSREQYF
>TRBJ1-2|TRBV30|.
CAWSKGTGENYGYTF
>TRBJ2-7|TRBV29-1|.
CSAGRLAGSYEQYF
>TRBJ2-2|TRBV4-3|.
CASSQDWFSNTGELFF
>TRBJ2-7|TRBV7-9|.
CASSHGGGSYYEQYF
>TRBJ2-7|TRBV4-1|.
CASTPGQTSSYEQYF
>TRBJ1-1|TRBV30|.
CAWSVSAGNTEAFF
>TRBJ2-4|TRBV6-8|.
CASSYSRTSKGIQYF
>TRBJ2-5|TRBV6-5|.
CASSSLAEEETQYF
>TRBJ2-1|TRBV28|.
CASSYPSGAPQFF
>TRBJ2-5|TRBV7-9|.
CASSQLTGGWYQETQYF